The TCR beta chain described here comes from a study of T cells in localized non-small cell lung cancer. Study observations and caveats: Longer overall survival was seen with higher T cell density measured in blood. The study detected a median roughly 61 of the top 100 tumor clones in adjacent lung.

With regard to this clone: Its antigen is still unknown.

TCRdb keeps only in-frame clones here, not all; method: immunoSEQ multiplex PCR. The sample includes some 10,000 clones, 40% to 55% of them seen just once. The source material was lymph node tissue, sampled before any cancer treatment. The sequence was obtained from a woman aged 40 to 75 with stage II squamous cell lung carcinoma.

The CDR3: CASSDLSGIDDEQFF. Here the CDR3 DNA reads TGTGCCAGCAGTGATCTTAGCGGGATTGATGATGAGCAGTTCTTC. This sequence joins TRBV6-7 and TRBJ2-1, with TRBD2 matching over 8 bases. TRBV6-7 is an open reading frame whose function is uncertain. Unmatched junction bases numbered 11, after V lost 5 bases and J lost 8 bases. CDR3 length equals 15 residues.